These 15 T cell receptor beta chains were all obtained from the same sample, sequenced in a study of blood T cell repertoires in COVID-19. The table came from immunoSEQ multiplex PCR; TCRdb's copy has only in-frame clones and leaves some out. The sample includes about 94,000 clones, 80% of them seen just once. Material for sequencing was peripheral blood. The receptors shown here come from a woman of 80 years or more with acute or convalescent COVID-19.

The chain joins TRBV29-1 to TRBJ2-5, with D perhaps TRBD1 (6 bases). This CDR3 has 11 amino acids. Germline V gene sequence: CDR1 SQVTM, CDR2 ANQGSEA. Trimming cost V 6 bases and J 5 bases, with 10 bases left between them. CDR3 region: CSVQGYETQYF. The CDR3 bases are TGCAGCGTCCAGGGGTACGAGACCCAGTACTTC.

This clone was seen more than once but under ten times. The rearrangement links TRBV18 to TRBJ2-4; D is uncertain. There are 14 residues in the CDR3. Trimming took off 3 bases at V and 0 bases at J, with 6 bases between the two ends. Looked up from germline, CDR1 is KGHSH and CDR2 is LQKENI. This CDR3 is CASSPTVAKNIQYF. CDR3 bases: TGTGCCAGCTCACCGACTGTAGCCAAAAACATTCAGTACTTC.

V gene TRBV30 combines with J gene TRBJ1-3, with D unclear. Per the germline V gene, CDR1 is GTSNPN and CDR2 is SVGIG (reference sequence). The CDR3 consists of 13 residues. V gave up 1 base and J gave up 3 bases, with 7 bases separating them. The CDR3 nucleotides read TGTGCCTGGAGTGGTTCATTTGGAAACACCATATATTTT. This sequence encodes CAWSGSFGNTIYF.

The CDR3 nucleotides read TGTGCCAGCAGTGGGACAGGGGGGGGAAATGAACAGCCCCAGCATTTT. Translated, it gives CASSGTGGGNEQPQHF. The genes are TRBV2 and TRBJ1-5; TRBD1 aligns across 10 bases. The CDR3 runs to 16 residues. CDR1 SNHLY and CDR2 FYNNEI come from the germline V gene. V lost 4 bases to trimming and J lost 7 bases; unmatched junction nucleotides: 10. Full variable domain (remainder filled in from reference TRBV2 and TRBJ1-5): EPEVTQTPSHQVTQMGQEVILRCVPISNHLYFYWYRQILGQKVEFLVSFYNNEISEKSEIFDDQFSVERPDGSNFTLKIRSTKLEDSAMYFCASSGTGGGNEQPQHFGDGTRLSIL.

The rearrangement links TRBV2 to TRBJ1-5; weak D call: TRBD1 (5 bases). Looked up from germline, CDR1 is SNHLY and CDR2 is FYNNEI. The length of the CDR3 is 12 residues. V was cut by 10 bases and J by 3 bases, with 10 bases left in between. In DNA, the CDR3 is TGTGCCATCAGGACATACAATCAGCCCCAGCATTTT. Its translation is CAIRTYNQPQHF.

This chain links TRBV10-3 with TRBJ2-3; D possibly corresponds to TRBD2 (6 bases). Germline V gives CDR1 ENHRY, CDR2 SYGVKD. The CDR3 totals 15 residues. V lost 0 bases, J lost 2 bases, and 9 bases lay in between. CDR3 amino acids: CAISESSGYTDTQYF. CDR3 nucleotides: TGTGCCATCAGTGAGTCTAGCGGCTACACAGATACGCAGTATTTT.

The V gene is TRBV29-1, the J gene TRBJ1-5; D call uncertain. This CDR3 has 14 amino acids. Trimming removed 2 bases at V and 0 bases at J, with 8 bases between. Germline values: CDR1 SQVTM, CDR2 ANQGSEA. The CDR3 DNA is TGCAGCGTTGAAATCGGGGATAGCAATCAGCCCCAGCATTTT. Translating it yields CSVEIGDSNQPQHF.

The chain recombines TRBV9 with TRBJ1-5, with D unclear. This CDR3 spans 13 amino acids. Per the germline V gene, CDR1 is SGDLS and CDR2 is YYNGEE. Deletions cut 0 bases from V and 6 bases from J, with 7 bases between. The CDR3 here is CASSVDPSQPQHF. DNA of the CDR3: TGTGCCAGCAGCGTAGACCCGAGTCAGCCCCAGCATTTT.

This chain connects TRBV7-2 to TRBJ1-2, with 8 bases lining up with TRBD1. The CDR3 extends over 15 amino acids. With V trimmed by 6 bases and J by 1 base, 7 bases remained unmatched. The V gene's germline CDR1 is SGHTA and CDR2 FQGNSA. The CDR3 here is CASRRTGWVNYGYTF. Written as DNA, the CDR3 is TGTGCCAGCAGGAGGACAGGGTGGGTTAACTATGGCTACACCTTC.

The V call is TRBV28, the J call TRBJ1-5, with a weak D call TRBD1 (5 bases). Germline values: CDR1 MDHEN, CDR2 SYDVKM. V was shortened by 3 bases and J by 4 bases, with 13 bases between the two germline ends. This CDR3 region has 15 residues. The CDR3 here is CASSFAGTGNQPQHF. The CDR3 bases are TGTGCCAGCAGTTTTGCGGGGACTGGTAATCAGCCCCAGCATTTT.

The chain employs TRBV5-4 and TRBJ2-3; tentative D call: TRBD2 (6 bases). The germline V gene encodes CDR1 SGHNT and CDR2 YYREEE (reference sequence). This CDR3 is built from 15 residues. V lost 2 bases and J lost 2, with 12 bases in between. The DNA of the CDR3 is TGTGCCAGCAGCTTACCGCGGGGAAACACAGATACGCAGTATTTT. Protein sequence: CASSLPRGNTDTQYF.

This clone was seen only a few times. This chain connects TRBV18 to TRBJ1-1; 11 bases are a match to TRBD1. Germline loops: CDR1 KGHSH, CDR2 LQKENI. V shed 4 bases and J 13 bases; nucleotides not matched to a gene: 8. The CDR3 is made up of 13 amino acids. CDR3 region: CASSHGTGGRVFF. CDR3 sequence (DNA): TGTGCCAGCTCACACGGGACAGGGGGTAGGGTTTTCTTT.

V usage is TRBV14 and J usage is TRBJ1-1; D is possibly TRBD1 (5 bases). The CDR3 consists of 17 residues. The V end was cut by 0 bases, the J end by 5 bases, with 19 bases between. Germline lookup yields CDR1 SGHDN and CDR2 FVKESK. The CDR3 loop is CASSQEGPPVMGTEAFF. DNA for the CDR3: TGTGCCAGCAGCCAAGAGGGGCCGCCGGTGATGGGAACTGAAGCTTTCTTT.

V gene TRBV19 combines with J gene TRBJ2-3; D unclear. Germline CDR1 is LNHDA and CDR2 is SQIVND (reference sequence). V lost 3 bases and J 8 bases, leaving 12 bases between the germline ends. The CDR3 covers 13 residues. CDR3 loop: CASSMTEATTQYF. CDR3 nucleotides: TGTGCCAGTAGTATGACTGAGGCTACTACGCAGTATTTT.

The chain joins TRBV5-4 to TRBJ2-5; TRBD2 aligns across 9 bases. Losses at the gene ends were 0 bases for V and 2 bases for J; bases not matched to a gene: 2. This CDR3 is built from 15 residues. From germline, CDR1 is SGHNT and CDR2 YYREEE (reference sequence). The CDR3 loop is CASSLAAGGQETQYF. In DNA, the CDR3 is TGTGCCAGCAGCTTGGCCGCGGGGGGGCAAGAGACCCAGTACTTC. The full variable domain, rest sourced from reference TRBV5-4 and TRBJ2-5, is ETGVTQSPTHLIKTRGQQVTLRCSSQSGHNTVSWYQQALGQGPQFIFQYYREEENGRGNFPPRFSGLQFPNYSSELNVNALELDDSALYLCASSLAAGGQETQYFGPGTRLLVL.